This entry lists 23 T cell receptor beta chains sequenced from one sample in a study of T cell clonality in common variable immunodeficiency. Repertoires were generated with immunoSEQ multiplex PCR, while TCRdb's copy carries only in-frame clones and drops some. Altogether about 52,000 clones were found in the sample, and no singletons occur. Sequencing was done on a sample of peripheral blood mononuclear cells. All receptors derive from a person aged 18 to 75 in good health.

This clone was observed at least ten times. The read ends 3 residues before the CDR3 terminus; that terminus is restored from the germline J gene. The gene calls are TRBV19 and TRBJ1-2; 8 nucleotides align to TRBD1. CDR1 and CDR2 (germline): LNHDA, SQIVND (reference sequence). V lost 6 bases to trimming and J lost 2 bases; unmatched junction nucleotides: 8. The CDR3 extends over 15 amino acids. Incomplete CDR3 DNA: TGTGCCAGTAGCCGGACAGGGACGGGAAACTATGGC. It encodes CASSRTGTGNYG. The entire CDR3 protein reads CASSRTGTGNYGYTF.

This clone was picked up many times. Read sequence stops 3 residues before the CDR3 end, and the germline J gene provides the missing end. The chain combines TRBV2 with TRBJ1-2, with D unresolved. Germline V gene data show CDR1 as SNHLY and CDR2 as FYNNEI. The CDR3 contains 14 residues. CDR3 DNA (partial): TGTGCCAGCAGTGAAGCGCTTCGGGTTCGTTCG. This gives the protein CASSEALRVRS. In full, the CDR3 reads CASSEALRVRSYTF. The whole variable domain, remainder taken from reference TRBV2 and TRBJ1-2, is EPEVTQTPSHQVTQMGQEVILRCVPISNHLYFYWYRQILGQKVEFLVSFYNNEISEKSEIFDDQFSVERPDGSNFTLKIRSTKLEDSAMYFCASSEALRVRSYTFGSGTRLTVV.

This clone was found many times. The CDR3 bases that were read are TGCGCCAGCAATGGGCAGCCCCCTTCCTACGAG. Its protein is CASNGQPPSYE. The entire CDR3 sequence reads CASNGQPPSYEQYF. The genes are TRBV5-1 and TRBJ2-7; D is ambiguous. The read halts 3 residues ahead of the CDR3 end, with the missing end drawn from the germline J gene. The CDR3 covers 14 residues. In germline, CDR1 is SGHRS, CDR2 YFSETQ. V dropped 6 bases and J dropped 1 base, with 14 bases sitting between them.

This clone was found many times. The read stops 3 residues short of the end of the CDR3; the missing end is completed from the germline J gene. V is TRBV30 and J is TRBJ1-5, with TRBD1 matching 9 bases. Losses at the gene ends were 0 bases for V and 7 bases for J; bases not matched to a gene: 1. CDR1 GTSNPN and CDR2 SVGIG come from the germline V gene (reference sequence). CDR3 length: 13 amino acids. This CDR3 is CAWSVQGAQPQHF. The part of the CDR3 DNA that was read is TGTGCCTGGAGTGTACAGGGGGCCCAGCCC.

Turning to this clone: The CDR3 is cut off 3 residues early in the read; its end comes from the germline J gene. The V and J genes are TRBV30 and TRBJ1-2; TRBD1 aligns across 9 bases. CDR1 is GTSNPN and CDR2 is SVGIG in the germline V gene (reference sequence). CDR3 length equals 15 residues. This CDR3 reads CAWSWGGQGSYDYTF. The CDR3 DNA, read in part, is TGTGCCTGGAGCTGGGGGGGACAGGGATCCTACGAC.

This clone was detected only a few times. The read ends 3 residues shy of where the CDR3 ends; the end is completed using the germline J gene. V usage is TRBV5-1 and J usage is TRBJ1-4; the D is unclear. The CDR3 contains 15 residues. CDR1 is SGHRS and CDR2 is YFSETQ in the germline V gene. The V end lost 1 base, the J end lost 5 bases, and 12 bases lay between the germline ends. The CDR3 bases that were read are TGCGCCAGCAGCTTGCTATCCACGGGGAATGAAAAA. Its protein product is CASSLLSTGNEK. In full, the CDR3 reads CASSLLSTGNEKLFF.

This clone has at least ten counts. The read ends 3 residues before the CDR3 terminus; that terminus is restored from the germline J gene. The chain has TRBV19 and TRBJ2-5; 8 bases match TRBD2. Germline CDR1 and CDR2: LNHDA and SQIVND (reference sequence). Losses at the gene ends were 3 bases for V and 4 bases for J; bases not matched to a gene: 4. This CDR3 contains 14 residues. The CDR3 DNA, read in part, is TGTGCCAGTAGTATCGGGGGGGCAGTAGAGACC. Its protein product is CASSIGGAVET. In full, the CDR3 is CASSIGGAVETQYF.

Details on this clone: The observed sequence ends 3 residues before the CDR3 terminus, with the missing tail filled in from the germline J gene. This rearrangement joins TRBV2 to TRBJ1-2; D gene ambiguous. In germline, CDR1 is SNHLY, CDR2 FYNNEI. The CDR3 loop spans 14 amino acids. Trimming left V 9 bases short and J 2 bases short, with 16 bases between. Partial CDR3 DNA: TGTGCCAGTCGGAACCCAGGAGAAAACTATGGC. Encoded protein: CASRNPGENYG. The whole CDR3 sequence reads CASRNPGENYGYTF.

This clone was counted between two and nine times. The read stops 3 residues short of the end of the CDR3; the missing end is completed from the germline J gene. The chain uses TRBV7-2 and TRBJ2-2; weak D call: TRBD2 (5 bases). This CDR3 region has 14 residues. CDR1 and CDR2 from the germline V gene are SGHTA and FQGNSA. The CDR3 reads CASSLGPGNEKLFF. The DNA read from the CDR3 is TGTGCCAGCAGCTTAGGTCCGGGGAACGAAAAG.

This clone was seen ten or more times. The read is 3 residues too short to cover the CDR3 end, so that end is filled in from the germline J gene. The chain is built from TRBV5-1 and TRBJ2-7; D call uncertain. V lost 4 bases, J lost 2 bases, and 22 bases lay in between. The CDR3 consists of 17 residues. The germline CDR1 and CDR2 sequences are SGHRS and YFSETQ. CDR3 DNA, as far as it was read: TGCGCCAGCAGCGACCCGGGTACATCTTTCGATACCTACGAG. It specifies CASSDPGTSFDTYE. The entire CDR3 sequence reads CASSDPGTSFDTYEQYF.

This clone was counted many times. The CDR3 end lies 3 residues beyond the end of the read and is filled in from the germline J gene. The J gene is TRBJ2-5, the V gene TRBV12-5; TRBD2 matches at 12 bases. The V and J ends lost 1 base and 3 bases, in that order; junction bases with no gene match: 3. Germline V gene data show CDR1 as LGHNT and CDR2 as FRNRAP. This CDR3 has 16 residues. The covered CDR3 bases are TGTGCTAGTGGTTTGGGCCTAGCGGGAGGGAAAGAGACC. Translating gives CASGLGLAGGKET. The whole CDR3 protein is CASGLGLAGGKETQYF.

This clone was found many times. Coverage ceases 3 residues before the CDR3 finishes, and the germline J gene fills in the end. The chain employs TRBV19 and TRBJ1-5, with 8 bases matching TRBD1. The CDR3 contains 13 residues. Germline CDR1 and CDR2: LNHDA and SQIVND (reference sequence). With 3 bases clipped from V and 9 bases from J, the junction kept 4 bases outside the gene matches. CDR3 protein: CASSIDRGRPQHF. The part of the CDR3 DNA that was read is TGTGCCAGTAGTATTGACAGGGGAAGGCCC.

This clone was seen only a few times. With the read ending 3 residues before the CDR3 end, the germline J gene is used to fill in that end. V gene TRBV5-1 combines with J gene TRBJ2-1; TRBD2 aligns across 15 bases. The germline V gene has CDR1 SGHRS and CDR2 YFSETQ. The V and J ends lost 2 bases and 0 bases, in that order; junction bases with no gene match: 6. This CDR3 comprises 19 residues. Here the CDR3 reads CASSFPGLAGGYSYNEQFF. The CDR3 DNA, read in part, is TGCGCCAGCAGCTTCCCAGGACTAGCGGGGGGGTACTCCTACAATGAG.

This clone was seen many times. The CDR3 bases that were read are TGCAGTGCTAGAGGAGGACAGGTCAATCAGCCG. It encodes CSARGGQVNQP. The full CDR3 protein reads CSARGGQVNQPQYF. The J gene is TRBJ2-3, the V gene TRBV20-1; 7 positions match TRBD1. The CDR3 end lies 3 residues beyond the end of the read and is filled in from the germline J gene. Germline V CDR1 and CDR2: DFQATT, SNEGSKA (reference sequence). The CDR3 is made up of 14 amino acids.

This clone was seen ten or more times. The read ends 3 residues shy of where the CDR3 ends; the end is completed using the germline J gene. The genes are TRBV20-1 and TRBJ2-3; TRBD2 aligns across 12 bases. The CDR3 sequence is 17 residues long. J lost 6 bases, V lost 1 base, and 11 bases had no gene match. CDR1 and CDR2 from the germline V gene are DFQATT and SNEGSKA (reference sequence). Incomplete CDR3 DNA: TGCAGTGCTAGAGCAGCTAGCGGGAGGGCCGCGGTCGATACG. It is translated as CSARAASGRAAVDT. The complete CDR3 sequence is CSARAASGRAAVDTQYF.

This clone was recorded at least ten times. The read ends 3 residues before the CDR3 terminus; that terminus is restored from the germline J gene. J is TRBJ2-1 and V is TRBV19; D gene ambiguous. The CDR3 spans 15 residues. V was pared by 3 bases and J by 2 bases, with 11 bases between. CDR1 and CDR2 (germline): LNHDA, SQIVND (reference sequence). The CDR3 spells CASSIWQQPYNEQFF. The sequenced CDR3 bases are TGTGCCAGTAGTATTTGGCAACAACCCTACAATGAG.

This clone was found many times. The DNA ends 3 residues before the CDR3 does, and the rest of the CDR3 is filled in from the germline J gene. J is TRBJ2-3 and V is TRBV20-1, with 7 positions matching TRBD2. This CDR3 is built from 19 residues. Trimming removed 2 bases from V and 0 bases from J; junction bases left unmatched: 17. Germline lookup yields CDR1 DFQATT and CDR2 SNEGSKA (reference sequence). CDR3 DNA (partial): TGCAGTGCTAGAAGTCTAGGACTAGGTTTGGGGACTAGCACAGATACG. It encodes CSARSLGLGLGTSTDT. The full CDR3 reads CSARSLGLGLGTSTDTQYF.

This clone was observed many times. The read ends 3 residues early relative to the CDR3; the germline J gene fills the gap. The chain employs TRBV19 and TRBJ1-2; D gene uncertain. This CDR3 region has 12 residues. CDR1 is LNHDA, CDR2 SQIVND, per germline (reference sequence). Trimming stripped 3 bases from V and 0 bases from J, with 2 bases between. The CDR3 sequence is CASSISNYGYTF. Incomplete CDR3 DNA: TGTGCCAGTAGTATCTCTAACTATGGC.

There are many counts of this clone. The CDR3 end lies 3 residues beyond the end of the read and is filled in from the germline J gene. The rearrangement uses TRBV5-1 and TRBJ2-1; 8 bases are shared with TRBD1. Germline trimming cut 5 bases from V and 0 bases from J; bases unmatched to any gene: 4. The CDR3 runs 15 residues. Germline values: CDR1 SGHRS, CDR2 YFSETQ. Incomplete CDR3 DNA: TGCGCCAGCAGGGACAGGGAAAGCTCCTACAATGAG. This gives the protein CASRDRESSYNE. The full CDR3 sequence reads CASRDRESSYNEQFF. Drawing the rest from reference TRBV5-1 and TRBJ2-1, the complete variable domain is KAGVTQTPRYLIKTRGQQVTLSCSPISGHRSVSWYQQTPGQGLQFLFEYFSETQRNKGNFPGRFSGRQFSNSRSEMNVSTLELGDSALYLCASRDRESSYNEQFFGPGTRLTVL.

At least ten counts were recorded for this clone. The read terminates 3 residues before the CDR3 end, so the remaining end is supplied by the germline J gene. J is TRBJ2-3 and V is TRBV10-1; 9 bases are a match to TRBD1. The V and J ends lost 5 bases and 6 bases, in that order; junction bases with no gene match: 6. Germline CDR1 is WNHNN and CDR2 is SYGVQD (reference sequence). The CDR3 length is 14 residues. CDR3 DNA, as far as it was read: TGCGCCAGCAGTAGACAGGGGGGAGCTGATACG. Amino acids: CASSRQGGADT. The complete CDR3 sequence is CASSRQGGADTQYF.

This clone was detected many times. The read comes to an end 3 residues before the CDR3 does, leaving the germline J gene to fill in the end. The chain recombines TRBV6-2 or TRBV6-3 with TRBJ1-2; D unclear. Germline CDR1 MNHEY, CDR2 SVGEGT. This CDR3 has 13 amino acids. Trimming cost V 2 bases and J 5 bases, with 9 bases left between them. The CDR3 loop is CASSYGGLYGYTF. The DNA read from the CDR3 is TGTGCCAGCAGTTACGGCGGGCTATATGGC.

This clone was detected many times. Read data end 3 residues before the CDR3 end; the end is taken from the germline J gene. The chain links TRBV5-1 to TRBJ1-4, with D hard to call. Germline loops: CDR1 SGHRS, CDR2 YFSETQ. V was pared by 1 base and J by 0 bases, with 7 bases between. The CDR3 is 15 amino acids. The CDR3 is CASSLRAATNEKLFF. The sequenced part of the CDR3 DNA is TGCGCCAGCAGCTTGCGCGCCGCAACTAATGAAAAA.

This clone is termed medium-sized. From the germline J gene comes the end of the CDR3, since the read stops 3 residues before it. The V and J genes are TRBV4-2 and TRBJ2-7; 13 bases fit TRBD2. Germline values: CDR1 LGHNA, CDR2 YNFKEQ. The J segment lost 4 bases and the V segment lost 1 base, leaving 10 bases of the junction unmatched. The CDR3 spans 18 residues. This CDR3 reads CASSQGLAGGQGSYEQYF. CDR3 DNA, as far as it was read: TGTGCCAGCAGCCAAGGACTAGCGGGAGGTCAGGGGTCATACGAG.